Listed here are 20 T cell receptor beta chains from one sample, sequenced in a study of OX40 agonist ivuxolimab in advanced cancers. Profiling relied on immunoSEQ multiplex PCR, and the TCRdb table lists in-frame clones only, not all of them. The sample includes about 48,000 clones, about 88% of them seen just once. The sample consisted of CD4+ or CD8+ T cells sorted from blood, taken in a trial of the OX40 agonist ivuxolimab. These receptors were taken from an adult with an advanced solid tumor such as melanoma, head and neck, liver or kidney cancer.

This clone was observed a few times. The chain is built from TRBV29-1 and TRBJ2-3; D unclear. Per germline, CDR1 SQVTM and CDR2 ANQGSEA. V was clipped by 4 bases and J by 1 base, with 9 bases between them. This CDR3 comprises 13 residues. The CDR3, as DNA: TGCAGCGTTGTGGAAGTGGGCACAGATACGCAGTATTTT. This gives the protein CSVVEVGTDTQYF.

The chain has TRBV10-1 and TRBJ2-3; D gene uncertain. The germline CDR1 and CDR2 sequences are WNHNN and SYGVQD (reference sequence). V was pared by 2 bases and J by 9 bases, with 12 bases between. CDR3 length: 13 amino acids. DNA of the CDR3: TGCGCCAGCAGTGAGAGCGTCAGACAAACGCAGTATTTT. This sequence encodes CASSESVRQTQYF.

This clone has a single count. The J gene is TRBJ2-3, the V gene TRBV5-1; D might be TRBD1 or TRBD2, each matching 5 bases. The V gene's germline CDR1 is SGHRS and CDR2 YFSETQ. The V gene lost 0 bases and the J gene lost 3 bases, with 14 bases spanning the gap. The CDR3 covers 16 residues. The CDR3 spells CASSLAFGGGTDTQYF. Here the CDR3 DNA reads TGCGCCAGCAGCTTGGCCTTTGGGGGTGGGACAGATACGCAGTATTTT. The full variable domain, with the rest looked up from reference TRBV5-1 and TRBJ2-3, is KAGVTQTPRYLIKTRGQQVTLSCSPISGHRSVSWYQQTPGQGLQFLFEYFSETQRNKGNFPGRFSGRQFSNSRSEMNVSTLELGDSALYLCASSLAFGGGTDTQYFGPGTRLTVL.

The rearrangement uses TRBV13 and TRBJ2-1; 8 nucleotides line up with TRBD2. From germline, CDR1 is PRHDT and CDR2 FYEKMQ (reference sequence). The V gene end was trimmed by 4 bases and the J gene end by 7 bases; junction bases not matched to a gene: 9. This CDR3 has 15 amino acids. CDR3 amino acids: CASSSPWSGSNEQFF. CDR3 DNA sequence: TGTGCCAGCAGCTCCCCGTGGAGCGGGAGTAATGAGCAGTTCTTC.

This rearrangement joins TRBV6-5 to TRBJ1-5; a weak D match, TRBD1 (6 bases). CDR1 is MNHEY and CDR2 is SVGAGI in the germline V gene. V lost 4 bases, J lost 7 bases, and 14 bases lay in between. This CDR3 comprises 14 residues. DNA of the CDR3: TGTGCCAGCAGTTCCAGGGGTCTTGCCCAGCCCCAGCATTTT. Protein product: CASSSRGLAQPQHF.

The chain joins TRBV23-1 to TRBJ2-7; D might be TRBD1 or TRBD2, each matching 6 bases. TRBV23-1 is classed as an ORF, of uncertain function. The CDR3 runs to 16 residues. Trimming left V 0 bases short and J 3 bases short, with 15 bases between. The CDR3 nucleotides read TGCGCCAGCAGTCAATCATCGGGGGCACAAAACTACGAGCAGTACTTC. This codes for CASSQSSGAQNYEQYF.

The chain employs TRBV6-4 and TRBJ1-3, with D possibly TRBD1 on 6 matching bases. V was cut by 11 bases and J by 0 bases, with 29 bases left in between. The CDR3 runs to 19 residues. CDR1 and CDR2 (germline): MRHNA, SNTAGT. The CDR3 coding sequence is TGTGCCCCAGGTATCTCAGGGGCTTCTCGTGGGATCTCTGGAAACACCATATATTTT. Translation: CAPGISGASRGISGNTIYF.

CDR3: CATSNLQGAGANVLTF. The CDR3 bases are TGTGCCACCAGCAACTTACAAGGAGCCGGGGCCAACGTCCTGACTTTC. The chain links TRBV15 to TRBJ2-6; no definite D call. Looked up from germline, CDR1 is LNHNV and CDR2 is YYDKDF (reference sequence). This CDR3 is built from 16 residues. The V end was cut by 4 bases, the J end by 4 bases, with 14 bases between.

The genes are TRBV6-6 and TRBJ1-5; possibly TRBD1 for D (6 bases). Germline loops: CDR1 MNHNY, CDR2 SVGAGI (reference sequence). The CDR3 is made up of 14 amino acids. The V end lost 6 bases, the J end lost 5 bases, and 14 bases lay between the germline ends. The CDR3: CASSPHGGDQPQHF. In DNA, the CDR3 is TGTGCCAGCAGCCCCCACGGGGGCGATCAGCCCCAGCATTTT.

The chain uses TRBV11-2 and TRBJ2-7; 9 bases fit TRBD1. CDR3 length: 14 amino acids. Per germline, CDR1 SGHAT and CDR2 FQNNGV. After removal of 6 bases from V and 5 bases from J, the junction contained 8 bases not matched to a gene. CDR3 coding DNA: TGTGCCAGCAGTCTTACAGGGGGCGGCGACGAGCAGTACTTC. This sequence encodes CASSLTGGGDEQYF.

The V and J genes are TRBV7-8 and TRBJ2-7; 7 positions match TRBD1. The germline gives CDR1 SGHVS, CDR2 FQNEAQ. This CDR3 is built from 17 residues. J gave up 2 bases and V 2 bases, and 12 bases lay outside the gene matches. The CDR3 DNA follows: TGTGCCAGCAGCTTATTACCCAGGGGGAGCGGAACCTACGAGCAGTACTTC. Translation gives CASSLLPRGSGTYEQYF.

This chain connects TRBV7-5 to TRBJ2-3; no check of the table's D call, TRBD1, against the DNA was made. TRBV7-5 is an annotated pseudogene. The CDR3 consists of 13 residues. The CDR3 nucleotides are TGTGCCAGCAGCCTGGACAGGGGAGATACGCAGTATTTT. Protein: CASSLDRGDTQYF.

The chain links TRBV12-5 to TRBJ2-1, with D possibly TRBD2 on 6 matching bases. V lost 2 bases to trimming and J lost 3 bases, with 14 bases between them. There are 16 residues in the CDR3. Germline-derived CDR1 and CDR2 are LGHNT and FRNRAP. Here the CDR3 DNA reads TGTGCTAGTGGTTTGCCACTCTCGGGAGACTACAATGAGCAGTTCTTC. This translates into CASGLPLSGDYNEQFF.

As DNA, the CDR3 is TGTGCCAGCAGCGGCACGACAGAGCCTAACTATGGCTACACCTTC. Translated, it gives CASSGTTEPNYGYTF. This chain links TRBV7-9 with TRBJ1-2; a possible D gene is TRBD1 (5 bases). Germline V gives CDR1 SEHNR, CDR2 FQNEAQ (reference sequence). CDR3 length: 15 residues. Trimming shortened V by 5 bases and J by 0 bases, and 13 bases separated the two germline ends.

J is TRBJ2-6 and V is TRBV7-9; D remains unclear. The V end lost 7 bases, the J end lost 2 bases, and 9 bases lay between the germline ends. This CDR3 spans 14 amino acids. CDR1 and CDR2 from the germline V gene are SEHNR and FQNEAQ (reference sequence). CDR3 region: CASTEVAGANVLTF. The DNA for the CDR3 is TGTGCCAGCACCGAAGTGGCTGGGGCCAACGTCCTGACTTTC.

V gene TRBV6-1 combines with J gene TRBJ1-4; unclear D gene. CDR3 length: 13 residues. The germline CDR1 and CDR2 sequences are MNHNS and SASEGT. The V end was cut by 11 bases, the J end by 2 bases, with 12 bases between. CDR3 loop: CASSGETNEKLFF. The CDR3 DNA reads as TGTGCCTCCAGTGGGGAGACTAATGAAAAACTGTTTTTT.

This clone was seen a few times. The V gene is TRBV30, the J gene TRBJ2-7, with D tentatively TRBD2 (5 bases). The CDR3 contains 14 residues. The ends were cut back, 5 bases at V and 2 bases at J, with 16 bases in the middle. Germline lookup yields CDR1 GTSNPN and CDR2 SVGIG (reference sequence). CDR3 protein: CAWGGEFSAYEQYF. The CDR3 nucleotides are TGTGCCTGGGGAGGCGAGTTTAGTGCCTACGAGCAGTACTTC.

The chain's CDR3 is CASSEQGPNEKLFF. CDR3 in DNA: TGTGCCAGCAGTGAGCAGGGTCCTAATGAAAAACTGTTTTTT. The rearrangement links TRBV2 to TRBJ1-4; maybe TRBD1 (5 bases). The CDR3 has 14 amino acids. The germline V and J ends were trimmed by 3 bases and 3 bases, with 8 bases remaining between them. The germline CDR1 and CDR2 sequences are SNHLY and FYNNEI.

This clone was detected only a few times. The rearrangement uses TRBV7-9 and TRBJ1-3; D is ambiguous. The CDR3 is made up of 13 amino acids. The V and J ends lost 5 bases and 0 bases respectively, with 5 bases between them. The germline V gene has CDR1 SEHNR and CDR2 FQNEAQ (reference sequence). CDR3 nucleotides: TGTGCCAGCAGCCCGAGCTCTGGAAACACCATATATTTT. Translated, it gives CASSPSSGNTIYF.

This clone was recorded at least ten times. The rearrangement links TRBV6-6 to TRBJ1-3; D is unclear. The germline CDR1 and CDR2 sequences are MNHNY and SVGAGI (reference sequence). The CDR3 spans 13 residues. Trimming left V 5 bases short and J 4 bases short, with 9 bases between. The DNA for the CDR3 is TGTGCCAGCAGTCAACTTCTCGGAAACACCATATATTTT. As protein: CASSQLLGNTIYF.